This T cell receptor beta chain was obtained from a study of cytomegalovirus exposure and HLA in healthy donors. In the study overall: In an early release, HLA-typed donors contributed some 80 million unique TCR sequences.

A multiplex PCR was run with 60 Vbeta primers and 13 Jbeta primers. Method: immunoSEQ multiplex PCR; TCRdb's copy keeps in-frame clones and lacks some. The table includes under 130,000 clones, 70% to 80% detected once. Of note for this clone: Its antigen is as yet unknown.

CDR3 length: 17 amino acids. Trimming took 7 bases from V and 0 from J; bases not matched to a gene: 13. Germline V gene sequence: CDR1 LNHDA, CDR2 SQIVND (reference sequence). Findings and caveats of the study: Researchers left out some V segments, among them TRBV6-2 and TRBV6-3, as indistinguishable. When analyzed later, a missense DCLRE1C variant was found to be linked to TCR beta V- and J-gene trimming. Later on, an analysis found that several of the most significant clusters appeared to be linked to common viral pathogens, which included parvovirus B19.

The TCR sequence derives from a man aged 25-40 years in good health and CMV-seronegative. Source material: PBMCs. The V and J genes are TRBV19 and TRBJ1-1; 8 bases are a match to TRBD1. DNA for the CDR3: TGTGCCAGTAACCGCGACAGGGGTGAGCCCCTGAACACTGAAGCTTTCTTT. Its protein product is CASNRDRGEPLNTEAFF.